The clone carrying this TCR beta chain turned up a few times. Other DNA sequences in this specimen translate into the identical CDR3. The record originates from a study of cytomegalovirus exposure and HLA in healthy donors. The assay was immunoSEQ multiplex PCR, and TCRdb's table has in-frame clones only and misses some. The sample yields around 250,000 clones, almost 90% seen once. The ends lost 3 bases at V and 4 bases at J; junction bases unmatched: 3. This CDR3 spans 14 amino acids. Germline V gene sequence: CDR1 SGHRS, CDR2 YFSETQ. The sequence was obtained from a woman aged 18-35 years in good health and CMV-seronegative. V gene TRBV5-1 combines with J gene TRBJ1-1, with 10 positions matching TRBD1. Material for sequencing was PBMCs. The CDR3 sequence: CASSSGQGGTEAFF. The DNA for the CDR3 is TGCGCCAGCAGCTCAGGACAGGGGGGCACTGAAGCTTTCTTT. Full variable domain (missing parts from reference TRBV5-1 and TRBJ1-1): KAGVTQTPRYLIKTRGQQVTLSCSPISGHRSVSWYQQTPGQGLQFLFEYFSETQRNKGNFPGRFSGRQFSNSRSEMNVSTLELGDSALYLCASSSGQGGTEAFFGQGTRLTVV.